These T cell receptor beta chains were read from a single sample in a study of shared clonotypes between healthy human individuals. The repertoire was sequenced with immunoSEQ multiplex PCR; TCRdb's copy has only in-frame clones and lacks some. This sample has around 100,000 clones; 67% occur once, and the top ten carry roughly 40%. The sequenced sample consisted of memory CD8+ T cells sorted from blood. These receptors were obtained from a man aged 30-40 years in good health. The CDR3 runs from the conserved cysteine through the conserved F or W. The D gene is left open where the match is weak. The size field is filled for only some rows; it gives once, few, many or a size class.

j_gene	abundance	v_gene	d_gene	CDR3nt	CDR3aa
TRBJ2-7	NA	TRBV29-1	NA	TGCAGCGTTGGGGCAGGGGACTCCTACGAGCAGTACTTC	CSVGAGDSYEQYF
TRBJ2-3	NA	TRBV27	TRBD1	TGTGCCAGCAGTTTATCGTACGGGACAGCGATATCAGATACGCAGTATTTT	CASSLSYGTAISDTQYF
TRBJ1-2	NA	TRBV4-3	NA	TGCGCCAGCAGCCAAGAAATTTCAGGAGCGGACTATGGCTACACCTTC	CASSQEISGADYGYTF
TRBJ2-5	NA	TRBV7-9	NA	TGTGCCAGCAGCTTAGAGGTTAGGGAGACCCAGTACTTC	CASSLEVRETQYF
TRBJ2-3	few	TRBV5-1	TRBD2	TGCGCCAGCCAGCTAGCGGGTACGACAGATACGCAGTATTTT	CASQLAGTTDTQYF
TRBJ2-5	NA	TRBV7-8	TRBD2	TGTGCCAGCAGCTTAAATGCGGGAGGGCATGAGACCCAGTACTTC	CASSLNAGGHETQYF
TRBJ2-3	NA	TRBV25-1	TRBD1	TGTGCCAGCAGTGATGAACAGGGGGTGACTAGCACAGATACGCAGTATTTT	CASSDEQGVTSTDTQYF
TRBJ2-1	few	TRBV19	NA	TGTGCCAGTAGTATTAATAGCGGCCGGGAGCAGTTCTTC	CASSINSGREQFF
TRBJ2-7	NA	TRBV28	TRBD1	TGTGCCAGCAGTACCGCCGGGACAGCGAGGGAGCAGTACTTC	CASSTAGTAREQYF
TRBJ2-7	NA	TRBV14	NA	TGTGCCAGCAGCCTTGTTCCTGGACCCTACGAGCAGTACTTC	CASSLVPGPYEQYF
TRBJ2-5	NA	TRBV7-3	TRBD1	TGTGCCAGCAGCATACAGGGGTGGGAGACCCAGTACTTC	CASSIQGWETQYF
TRBJ2-7	NA	TRBV30	NA	TGTGCCTGGAGAGCGGGCTCCTACGAGCAGTACTTC	CAWRAGSYEQYF
TRBJ2-7	NA	TRBV19	NA	TGTGCCAGTAGTATAGGAGTCGGATGGAGCTCCTACGAGCAGTACTTC	CASSIGVGWSSYEQYF
TRBJ2-7	NA	TRBV27	TRBD1	TGTGCCAGCAGTAGACAGGGCCAGGAGCAGTACTTC	CASSRQGQEQYF
TRBJ2-7	NA	TRBV2	TRBD1	TGTGCCAGCAGTGATGGGACAGGGGACGAGCAGTACTTC	CASSDGTGDEQYF
TRBJ2-7	NA	TRBV19	NA	TGTGCCAGTAGTACTACGATAGACAGGGAGCAGTACTTC	CASSTTIDREQYF
TRBJ2-7	NA	TRBV27	NA	TGTGCCAGCAGCACAGGTAGCTCCTACGAGCAGTACTTC	CASSTGSSYEQYF
TRBJ2-3	NA	TRBV6-4	TRBD2	TGTGCCAGCAGTGCTAGCGGGAGCACAGATACGCAGTATTTT	CASSASGSTDTQYF
TRBJ2-1	NA	TRBV5-4	TRBD2	TGTGCCAGCAGCTTGGGGACTAGCGGGAGAAACAATGAGCAGTTCTTC	CASSLGTSGRNNEQFF
TRBJ2-6	NA	TRBV10-2	NA	TGCGCCAGCAGTATCCAGTCCACTAGTCGGGCCAACGTCCTGACTTTC	CASSIQSTSRANVLTF
TRBJ2-7	once	TRBV6-5	TRBD1	TGTGCCAGCAGCCCTGGGGCAGGGGGAATCTACGAGCAGTACTTC	CASSPGAGGIYEQYF
TRBJ2-7	NA	TRBV6-6	NA	TGTGCCAGCAGTTACTCGATCTTTTCTACAGCCGAGCAGTACTTC	CASSYSIFSTAEQYF
TRBJ2-3	few	TRBV28	NA	TGTGCCAGCAGTTTATTATCCCTATGGGATACGCAGTATTTT	CASSLLSLWDTQYF
TRBJ2-5	NA	TRBV7-2	NA	TGTGCCAGCAGCTCCAGGGGCAGTCAAGAGACCCAGTACTTC	CASSSRGSQETQYF
TRBJ2-5	NA	TRBV18	NA	TGTGCCAGCTCACCAAGGGGCAGGCAACAAGAGACCCAGTACTTC	CASSPRGRQQETQYF
TRBJ2-1	NA	TRBV5-1	TRBD2	TGCGCCAGCAGTTTGCTCCCGGGACTAGCGGGAAGGAATGAGCAGTTCTTC	CASSLLPGLAGRNEQFF
TRBJ2-7	few	TRBV6-1	NA	TGTGCCAGCAGTGAGTTCGAGCAGTACTTC	CASSEFEQYF
TRBJ2-5	NA	TRBV11-2	TRBD2	TGTGCCAGCAGCTCAAATATCGGACTAGCGGGAGCCCAAGAGACCCAGTACTTC	CASSSNIGLAGAQETQYF
TRBJ2-5	NA	TRBV6-6	NA	TGTGCCAGCACCCCAAGAGCGGAAAGCCAAGAGACCCAGTACTTC	CASTPRAESQETQYF